The TCR beta chain described here comes from a study of cytomegalovirus exposure and HLA in healthy donors. Study information: Among about 179 million T cells, an earlier analysis found 120 million or so unique TCR beta sequences.

Study results and caveats: It was only CMV serostatus that was available as immune exposure information. The authors later linked a missense DCLRE1C variant to TCR beta V- and J-gene trimming. Overall, 164 TCR beta chains were annotated as cytomegalovirus-associated.

As concerns this clone: Antigen specificity is unknown.

It was with 60 Vbeta and 13 Jbeta primers that the PCR ran. Here immunoSEQ multiplex PCR was the method, and the copy in TCRdb shows in-frame clones only, minus some. The sample has 70,000 to 85,000 clones; 63% are singletons. The CDR3 has 13 residues. This clonotype was obtained from a man between 25 and 39 years old in good health and CMV-seropositive. V gene TRBV23-1 combines with J gene TRBJ2-2, with 9 bases matching TRBD1. TRBV23-1 is marked as an open reading frame, function uncertain. The sample taken for sequencing was PBMCs. The CDR3 loop reads CDLGQGGTGELFF. In DNA, the CDR3 is TGCGACCTGGGACAGGGCGGCACCGGGGAGCTGTTTTTT.